These T cell receptor beta chains were read from a single sample in a study of T-cell reconstitution after alpha-beta-depleted transplantation in children. TCRdb re-called the PCR reads with MiXCR, one entry per CDR3 protein. The sample lists about 580,000 distinct CDR3 sequences, around 23% occurring once. The sample here was PBMCs, mostly from graft donor cells, taken 360 days after TCRalphabeta/CD19-depleted stem cell transplant. The receptor set was obtained from a boy in the first two years of life who had a stem cell transplant for acute myeloid leukemia, so the T cells may come from the graft donor. The CDR3 runs from the conserved cysteine through the conserved F or W. The D gene is left open where the match is weak. Clone size is not always given. Where it is, it says once, few, many or a class for expanded clones.

TRBD1	few	TRBJ1-6	TRBV12-3/TRBV12-4	TGTGCCAGCAGTTCCGGACAGGGGTTCTCACCCCTCCACTTT	CASSSGQGFSPLHF
-	-	TRBJ1-5	TRBV28	TGTGCCAGCAGAGAGGACGTTCAGCCCCAGCATTTT	CASREDVQPQHF
TRBD2	-	TRBJ2-1	TRBV5-5	TGTGCCAGCAGTAGAAAAAGCGGGGATAGCTCCTACAATGAGCAGTTCTTC	CASSRKSGDSSYNEQFF
-	-	TRBJ1-2	TRBV6-5	TGTGCCAGCAGTTCCACTACAGAAACGATTTATGGCTACACCTTC	CASSSTTETIYGYTF
TRBD1	-	TRBJ2-6	TRBV7-9	TGTGCCAGCAGCCCCCGGGACAGGGACACTGGGGCCAACGTCCTGACTTTC	CASSPRDRDTGANVLTF
-	-	TRBJ1-2	TRBV19	TGTGCCAGTAGTACCGGGACGCTCGAATTCGATGGCTACACCTTC	CASSTGTLEFDGYTF
-	-	TRBJ1-3	TRBV4-1	TGCGCCAGCAGCAACCACAGGCCCTCTGGAAACACCATATATTTT	CASSNHRPSGNTIYF
TRBD2	-	TRBJ2-1	TRBV15	TGTGCCACCAGCAACCGACTAGCGGGGGGTAATGAGCAGTTCTTC	CATSNRLAGGNEQFF
TRBD2	-	TRBJ2-1	TRBV11-1	TGTGCCAGCAGCTTTTTCGTGGGGGAACTAGCGCTTCGTCCCTCCTACAATGAGCAGTTCTTC	CASSFFVGELALRPSYNEQFF
TRBD2	-	TRBJ2-3	TRBV20-1	TGCAGTGCTATGCTAGCGGGGGGCCCCCCCACAGATACGCAGTATTTT	CSAMLAGGPPTDTQYF
TRBD2	-	TRBJ2-2	TRBV6-1	TGTGCCAGCAGTGAAAAGGCGGGGGGGCCATGGTACACCGGGGAGCTGTTTTTT	CASSEKAGGPWYTGELFF
-	few	TRBJ1-3	TRBV6-5	TGTGCCAGCAGTTACTCGAAACGGCAGGGAGGAAACACCATATATTTT	CASSYSKRQGGNTIYF
-	many	TRBJ1-2	TRBV18	TGTGCCAGCTCACCACCGACAGGAGCTAACTATGGCTACACCTTC	CASSPPTGANYGYTF
TRBD2	few	TRBJ2-7	TRBV20-1	TGCAGTGCACCCCGGTCGGGGGGGAACTACGAGCAGTACTTC	CSAPRSGGNYEQYF
TRBD2	-	TRBJ2-7	TRBV7-9	TGTGCCAGCAGCCCCACCCCGGGACTAGCGGACTACGAGCAGTACTTC	CASSPTPGLADYEQYF
-	-	TRBJ2-3	TRBV5-1	TGCGCCAGCAGCTTTCCCCAGGGATTAGGCGCAGATACGCAGTATTTT	CASSFPQGLGADTQYF